This T cell receptor beta chain was recorded in a study of cytomegalovirus exposure and HLA in healthy donors. As to this clone: What it binds is not known.

Use of 60 Vbeta and 13 Jbeta primers characterized the PCR. Profiling relied on immunoSEQ multiplex PCR, and the TCRdb table lists in-frame clones only, not all of them. The sample lists 200,000 or so clones, under 70% seen once, with 2.5% to 3% in the top ten. General observations from the study: There were some public TCRs occurring in many donors, but most TCR sequences were rare. Later examination showed HLA-associated TCR beta chains had greater clonal expansion than equally common others. In a later analysis, across HLA loci, associated TCR counts were highest for DRB1, lowest for HLA-C.

This receptor was identified in a man between 40 and 49 years old in good health and CMV-seropositive. Sequencing input: PBMCs.

CDR3 protein: CASTPGGTGANQPQHF. CDR3 in DNA: TGTGCCAGTACCCCGGGGGGGACAGGGGCTAATCAGCCCCAGCATTTT. V is TRBV19 and J is TRBJ1-5, with TRBD1 matching 10 bases. Germline V lookup: CDR1 LNHDA, CDR2 SQIVND (reference sequence). The junction had 10 bases not matched to a gene; V was cut back by 7 bases and J by 4 bases. The CDR3 has 16 residues.